This TCR beta chain was sequenced in a study of shared clonotypes between healthy human individuals. As originally analysed: ImmunoSEQ supplied junction-only sequences lacking quality scores, so filtering was different. Produced via immunoSEQ multiplex PCR; TCRdb's table is partial and in-frame only. The DNA gave D and trimming, while V, J and clone size come from that table. The sample comprises 850,000 to 1,100,000 clones, approximately 80% of which are singletons, and over 0.8% rests with the top ten. This clone was observed once. V was shortened by 0 bases and J by 4 bases, with 8 bases between the two germline ends. CDR1 is SGDLS, CDR2 YYNGEE, per germline. The length of the CDR3 is 14 residues.

The chain links TRBV9 to TRBJ1-5, with D unresolved. The specimen was memory CD4+ T cells from PBMCs. This sample's subset: CD45RA-negative fraction. This clonotype originated in a man between 18 and 35 years old in good health. Some clones in this sample may be carry-over from other donors' samples. CDR3 in amino acids: CASSVGVSNQPQHF. The CDR3 DNA reads as TGTGCCAGCAGCGTAGGGGTCTCAAATCAGCCCCAGCATTTT.